This T cell receptor beta chain was sequenced during a study of T cells after yellow fever vaccination. This clonotype appeared many times. TCRdb re-called the 5' RACE reads through MiXCR, storing one row per CDR3 protein. The table lists some 500,000 distinct CDR3 sequences, 13% of them singletons, with over 12% in the top ten. Trimming removed 2 bases from V and 2 bases from J, with 13 bases in between. In germline, CDR1 is MNHEY, CDR2 SVGEGT. The CDR3 has 15 amino acids. Sequences were derived from PBMCs, sampled on the day of the yellow fever booster vaccination. V is TRBV6-2 or TRBV6-3 and J is TRBJ2-7; tentative D call: TRBD1 (6 bases). The sequence was obtained from a man aged 25-45 years who received the YFV17D yellow fever vaccine. The CDR3 loop is CASSYPYRVPYEQYF. The DNA of the CDR3 is TGTGCCAGCAGTTACCCGTACAGGGTGCCCTACGAGCAGTACTTC.